The 14 T cell receptor beta chains below were found in one sample sequenced in a study of molecular identifiers for immune sequencing clone quantification (dated by TCRdb to between 2017 and 2018). Library construction relied on PCR. These reads were obtained on an Illumina HiSeq 4000. TCRdb redid the processing of the public reads, applying fastp at Q25 and MiXCR, and retained in-frame beta chains. One record per CDR3 amino acid sequence lists the most common genes and DNA. The sample yields some 650,000 distinct CDR3 sequences; 20% were counted once. The top ten hold roughly 0.83% of the sample. The source material was naive CD8+ T cells from blood, with Jurkat cell RNA spiked in. The cell subset or site label, read with the paper, signifies: FACS-sorted CD8+CD4-CCR7+CD45RA+ naive T cells. The origin of the receptors is a human donor in good health. Some libraries in this study had Jurkat cell RNA spiked in.

This clonotype has ten or more counts. V is TRBV7-9 and J is TRBJ2-7; perhaps TRBD2 as D (6 bases). The CDR3 is made up of 13 amino acids. The germline V gene has CDR1 SEHNR and CDR2 FQNEAQ (reference sequence). Trimming took 5 bases from V and 4 from J, leaving 12 bases between them. Written as DNA, the CDR3 is TGTGCCAGCAGCGCCCCGGAGGGTTACGAGCAGTACTTC. Amino acids: CASSAPEGYEQYF.

The rearrangement uses TRBV6-5 and TRBJ1-1; D remains unclear. The V gene's germline CDR1 is MNHEY and CDR2 SVGAGI. CDR3 length: 14 amino acids. Trimming removed 2 bases at V and 0 bases at J, with 7 bases between. The CDR3 bases are TGTGCCAGCAGTTACACAGCCATGAACACTGAAGCTTTCTTT. It encodes CASSYTAMNTEAFF.

In its sample, this clonotype was seen a few times. The chain links TRBV6-1 to TRBJ1-2; D is uncertain. Germline V gene lookup returns CDR1 MNHNS and CDR2 SASEGT. The CDR3 consists of 12 residues. V was cut by 6 bases and J by 5 bases, with 10 bases left in between. The CDR3 nucleotides read TGTGCCAGCAGATCCAGCCCGTATGGCTACACCTTC. It specifies CASRSSPYGYTF.

This chain connects TRBV6-8 to TRBJ2-1; 8 bases map to TRBD2. Germline CDR1 and CDR2: MNHGY and SAAAGT. The CDR3 has 14 residues. Trimming removed 6 bases from V and 7 bases from J; junction bases left unmatched: 8. Here the CDR3 reads CASRSGSPLNEQFF. CDR3 bases: TGTGCCAGCAGAAGCGGGAGTCCGCTGAATGAGCAGTTCTTC.

The sample holds many counts of this clonotype. The rearrangement links TRBV5-5 to TRBJ1-1; D gene unclear. The germline gives CDR1 SGHKS, CDR2 YYEKEE (reference sequence). The CDR3 contains 13 residues. Trimming cost V 4 bases and J 0 bases, with 7 bases left between them. CDR3 sequence: CASSRILNTEAFF. The CDR3 bases are TGTGCCAGCAGCCGAATCCTGAACACTGAAGCTTTCTTT.

In this sample, this clonotype turned up many times. The genes are TRBV4-1 and TRBJ2-7; 8 bases match TRBD1. Losses at the gene ends were 3 bases for V and 6 bases for J; bases not matched to a gene: 7. The CDR3 has 14 residues. CDR1 is MGHRA and CDR2 is YSYEKL in the germline V gene. The CDR3 here is CASSHDRGALEQYF. CDR3 nucleotide sequence: TGCGCCAGCAGCCACGACAGGGGAGCCCTCGAGCAGTACTTC.

This clonotype was observed many times. The J gene is TRBJ2-1, the V gene TRBV4-1; tentatively, D is TRBD2 (6 bases). CDR1 is MGHRA, CDR2 YSYEKL, per germline. The CDR3 is 15 residues long. With 0 bases removed from V and 3 bases from J, the gap between germline ends came to 9 bases. The CDR3 nucleotides read TGCGCCAGCAGCCAAGATCCGGGAGTCTACAATGAGCAGTTCTTC. It encodes CASSQDPGVYNEQFF.

About this clonotype itself: This may arise from a read error, as a much more abundant clone is one base away. This sequence joins TRBV5-1 and TRBJ2-7; 7 nucleotides agree with TRBD2. The germline V gene has CDR1 SGHRS and CDR2 YFSETQ. Losses at the gene ends were 7 bases for V and 2 bases for J; bases not matched to a gene: 18. The CDR3 length is 17 residues. DNA for the CDR3: TGCGCCAGCGGGCTGGGCAACAGCGGGGTTGACGCCTACGAGCAGTACTTC. It yields the protein CASGLGNSGVDAYEQYF.

This clonotype was detected only a few times. The chain combines TRBV4-1 with TRBJ1-5; a weak D match, TRBD1 (5 bases). Between the trimmed V and J ends, which lost 1 base and 0 bases, there was a span of 16 bases. This CDR3 comprises 18 residues. Germline CDR1 is MGHRA and CDR2 is YSYEKL. The CDR3 nucleotides are TGCGCCAGCAGCCAAGGACCGATAGGGGCCGTTAGCAATCAGCCCCAGCATTTT. Protein: CASSQGPIGAVSNQPQHF.

This clonotype was recorded at least ten times. J is TRBJ2-7 and V is TRBV19, with 9 positions matching TRBD2. CDR1 and CDR2 (germline): LNHDA, SQIVND (reference sequence). With 6 bases clipped from V and 2 bases from J, the junction kept 8 bases outside the gene matches. The CDR3 length is 15 residues. The CDR3 DNA follows: TGTGCCAGTAGCCCAGGACTAGCGCGGGCCTACGAGCAGTACTTC. Protein: CASSPGLARAYEQYF.

On this clonotype: This clone may be a read error of a much larger clone one base away. The chain joins TRBV12-3 or TRBV12-4 to TRBJ2-3; either TRBD1 or TRBD2 may supply D (6 bases each). V lost 7 bases to trimming and J lost 4 bases, with 24 bases between them. CDR3 length: 17 amino acids. The CDR3 DNA reads as TGTGCCAGCACTATACGTAGCTTAGGAGGGGGGCCAGATACGCAGTATTTT. Translation gives CASTIRSLGGGPDTQYF.

This clonotype was counted only a few times. This rearrangement joins TRBV20-1 to TRBJ1-5, with 8 bases that match TRBD1. The CDR3 is 14 amino acids. The ends lost 5 bases at V and 6 bases at J; junction bases unmatched: 9. The germline V gene has CDR1 DFQATT and CDR2 SNEGSKA (reference sequence). In DNA, the CDR3 is TGCAGTGCTTTAACAGGGGGGGAGAGTCAGCCCCAGCATTTT. It translates to CSALTGGESQPQHF.

With regard to this clonotype: Being one base from a much bigger clone, this may be a read error. The chain is built from TRBV10-3 and TRBJ2-7; D not resolved. The length of the CDR3 is 12 residues. V was cut by 2 bases and J by 5 bases, with 7 bases left in between. The germline V gene encodes CDR1 ENHRY and CDR2 SYGVKD. The CDR3 protein is CAISELSHEQYF. Here the CDR3 DNA reads TGTGCCATCAGTGAGCTATCCCACGAGCAGTACTTC.

This clonotype was observed at least ten times. The chain joins TRBV30 to TRBJ2-5; unclear D gene. V was shortened by 2 bases and J by 2 bases, with 9 bases between the two germline ends. The CDR3 loop spans 13 amino acids. Germline V gene data show CDR1 as GTSNPN and CDR2 as SVGIG (reference sequence). CDR3 residues: CAWSPTNQETQYF. As DNA, the CDR3 is TGTGCCTGGAGTCCAACCAATCAAGAGACCCAGTACTTC.